This is a list of T cell receptor beta chains from one sample in a study of Ad26.COV2.S vaccination and SARS-CoV-2 variants. The protocol was immunoSEQ multiplex PCR, while the TCRdb copy is restricted to in-frame clones and leaves out a portion. In the table there are 410,000 or so clones, approximately 92% of which are singletons. The sample was peripheral blood, taken in a trial of Ad26.COV2.S vaccine versus placebo. The receptor source for this set is a person between 18 and 65 years old who received the Ad26.COV2.S COVID-19 vaccine or a placebo. Both conserved end residues are part of each CDR3. D genes are given only for firm matches. Not every row has a clone size; where given, it reads once, few, many or a size class.

J gene,V gene,clone size,D gene,CDR3 DNA,CDR3 protein
TRBJ2-7,TRBV7-9,-,-,TGTGCCAGCAGCTCCGAGGGGGACGAGCAGTACTTC,CASSSEGDEQYF
TRBJ2-7,TRBV30,-,TRBD2,TGTGCCTGGAGGAGGATAGCGGGAGGGTACGAGCAGTACTTC,CAWRRIAGGYEQYF
TRBJ2-3,TRBV4-1,-,TRBD2,TGCGCCAGCAGCCCAGCCCTGGGCGGACTAGCGGGAGCAGGTGGCACAGATACGCAGTATTTT,CASSPALGGLAGAGGTDTQYF
TRBJ1-5,TRBV23-1,-,-,TGCGCCAAGCAGTCGCTCCATCAGCCCCAGCATTTT,CAKQSLHQPQHF
TRBJ1-6,TRBV10-3,-,-,TGTGCCATCTCTAAAGGGGGCTCCTATAATTCACCCCTCCACTTT,CAISKGGSYNSPLHF
TRBJ1-2,TRBV30,-,TRBD1,TGTGCCTGGAGGGCAGGACAGGGAGTGGGCTATGGCTACACCTTC,CAWRAGQGVGYGYTF
TRBJ1-6,TRBV19,-,-,TGTGCCAGTAAGACTACAAATTCACCCCTCCACTTT,CASKTTNSPLHF
TRBJ1-4,TRBV30,-,-,TGTGCCTGGAGTGGACAGCCTAATGAAAAACTGTTTTTT,CAWSGQPNEKLFF
TRBJ2-3,TRBV28,-,-,TGTGCCAGCAGCCCAGGGGGGCAGGCTGCCGATACGCAGTATTTT,CASSPGGQAADTQYF
TRBJ2-1,TRBV11-3,few,TRBD2,TGTGCCAGCAGCTTAGATCAAGGAGGGACTAGCTCTGGCAATGAGCAGTTCTTC,CASSLDQGGTSSGNEQFF
TRBJ2-1,TRBV11-3,-,TRBD2,TGTGCCAGCAGCTTAGTGGGCAGCGGGAGACAGTTCTTC,CASSLVGSGRQFF
TRBJ2-3,TRBV6-2/TRBV6-3,-,TRBD1,TGTGCCAGCAGTTACTCCCGGACAGGGGGTTATACGCAGTATTTT,CASSYSRTGGYTQYF
TRBJ2-6,TRBV19,-,-,TGTGCCAGTAGTATAGATGGACAGTTTAGCTCTGGGGCCAACGTCCTGACTTTC,CASSIDGQFSSGANVLTF
TRBJ2-3,TRBV7-8,-,-,TGTGCCAGCAGCTTATTTGTGGGGTATGGCACAGATACGCAGTATTTT,CASSLFVGYGTDTQYF
TRBJ1-2,TRBV15,few,-,TGTGCCACCAGCAGAGATGGGCAATATGGCTACACCTTC,CATSRDGQYGYTF
TRBJ1-2,TRBV19,-,-,TGTGCCAGTAGTATACTGGGGCAAGGCGGCTACACCTTC,CASSILGQGGYTF
TRBJ2-7,TRBV5-1,-,TRBD2,TGCGCCAGCAGCTTGGCCCCAGCGGGAGCGTACGAGCAGTACTTC,CASSLAPAGAYEQYF
TRBJ2-1,TRBV6-5,-,-,TGTGCCAGCAGTTACATAGGGAATGGTGGAAATGAGCAGTTCTTC,CASSYIGNGGNEQFF
TRBJ1-5,TRBV12-5,-,-,TGTGCTAGTGGTTTAGGGGTGCAGCCCCAGCATTTT,CASGLGVQPQHF
TRBJ2-7,TRBV12-3/TRBV12-4,-,-,TGTGCCAGCAGTCTGGACCCTTACGAGCAGTACTTC,CASSLDPYEQYF
TRBJ2-7,TRBV28,-,-,TGTGCCAGCAGCCGGGGGAGCGAGCAGTACTTC,CASSRGSEQYF
TRBJ1-5,TRBV2,-,-,TGTGCCTCCGAAGATGGGGGGAGCAATCAGCCCCAGCATTTT,CASEDGGSNQPQHF
TRBJ2-2,TRBV19,-,TRBD1,TGTGCCAGTAGTGCGGGACAGGGAAACACCGGGGAGCTGTTTTTT,CASSAGQGNTGELFF
TRBJ2-1,TRBV6-4,once,-,TGTGCCAGCAGTGACTGGATGTCAGGCTACAATGAGCAGTTCTTC,CASSDWMSGYNEQFF
TRBJ2-3,TRBV29-1,once,-,TGCAGCGTTGACGGGACCGACGAGAATACGCAGTATTTT,CSVDGTDENTQYF
TRBJ2-3,TRBV2,-,TRBD2,TGTGCCAGTTTACTAGCGGGGAGCGTCGATACGCAGTATTTT,CASLLAGSVDTQYF